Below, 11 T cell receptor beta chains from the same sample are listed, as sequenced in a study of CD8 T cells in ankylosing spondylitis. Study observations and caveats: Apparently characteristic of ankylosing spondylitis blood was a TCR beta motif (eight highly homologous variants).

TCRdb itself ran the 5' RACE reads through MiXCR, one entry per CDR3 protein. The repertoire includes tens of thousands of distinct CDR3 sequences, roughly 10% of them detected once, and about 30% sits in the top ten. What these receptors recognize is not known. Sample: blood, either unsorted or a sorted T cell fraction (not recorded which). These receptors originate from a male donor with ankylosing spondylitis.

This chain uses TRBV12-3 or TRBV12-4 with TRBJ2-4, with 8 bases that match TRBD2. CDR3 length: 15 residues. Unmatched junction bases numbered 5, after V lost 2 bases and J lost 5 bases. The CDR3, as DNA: TGTGCCAGCAGTTTAATGCGGGAGGTCGAAAACATTCAGTACTTC. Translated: CASSLMREVENIQYF.

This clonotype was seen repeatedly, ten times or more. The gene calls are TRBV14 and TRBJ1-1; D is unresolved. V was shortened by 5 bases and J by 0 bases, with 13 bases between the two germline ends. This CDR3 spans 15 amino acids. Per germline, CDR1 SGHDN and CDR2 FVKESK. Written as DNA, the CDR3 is TGTGCCAGCAGCAAGCGGGAGGGTCTGAACACTGAAGCTTTCTTT. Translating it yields CASSKREGLNTEAFF.

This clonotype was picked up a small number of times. The CDR3 spells CASRRVLADGTDTQYF. In DNA, the CDR3 is TGTGCCAGTAGAAGAGTACTAGCGGATGGCACAGATACGCAGTATTTT. J is TRBJ2-3 and V is TRBV19, with TRBD2 identical over 8 bases. J lost 1 base, V lost 6 bases, and 9 bases had no gene match. The CDR3 loop spans 16 amino acids. Per the germline V gene, CDR1 is LNHDA and CDR2 is SQIVND (reference sequence).

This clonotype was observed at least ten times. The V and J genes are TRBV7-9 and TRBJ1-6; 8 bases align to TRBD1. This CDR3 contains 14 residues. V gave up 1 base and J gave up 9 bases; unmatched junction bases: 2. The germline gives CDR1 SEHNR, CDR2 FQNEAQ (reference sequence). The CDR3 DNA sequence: TGTGCCAGCAGCTTAGGGACAGGGAGTTCACCCCTCCACTTT. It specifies CASSLGTGSSPLHF.

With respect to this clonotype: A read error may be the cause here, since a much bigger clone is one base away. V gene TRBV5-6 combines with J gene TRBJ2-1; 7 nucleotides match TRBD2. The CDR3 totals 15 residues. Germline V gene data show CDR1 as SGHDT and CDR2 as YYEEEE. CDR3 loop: CASSLVRGGNNEPFF. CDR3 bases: TGTGCCAGCAGCTTGGTTCGCGGGGGTAACAATGAGCCGTTCTTC.

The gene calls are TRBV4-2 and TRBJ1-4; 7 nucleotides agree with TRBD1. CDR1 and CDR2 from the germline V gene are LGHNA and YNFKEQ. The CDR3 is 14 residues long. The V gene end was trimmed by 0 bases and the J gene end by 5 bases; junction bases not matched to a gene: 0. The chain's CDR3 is CASSQEQGNEKLFF. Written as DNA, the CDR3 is TGTGCCAGCAGCCAAGAACAGGGGAATGAAAAACTGTTTTTT.

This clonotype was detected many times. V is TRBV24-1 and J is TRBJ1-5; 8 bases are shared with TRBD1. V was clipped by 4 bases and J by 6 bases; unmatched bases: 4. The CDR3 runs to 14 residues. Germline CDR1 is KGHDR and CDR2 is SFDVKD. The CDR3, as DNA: TGTGCCACCAGTGACCGTGGACAGGGTCAGCCCCAGCATTTT. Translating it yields CATSDRGQGQPQHF.

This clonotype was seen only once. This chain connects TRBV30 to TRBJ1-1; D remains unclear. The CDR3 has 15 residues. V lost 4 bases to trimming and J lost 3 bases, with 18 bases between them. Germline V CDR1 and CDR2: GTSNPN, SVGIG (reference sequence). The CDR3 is CAWTENIIGDTEAFF. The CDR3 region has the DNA TGTGCCTGGACCGAAAATATAATAGGTGACACTGAAGCTTTCTTT.

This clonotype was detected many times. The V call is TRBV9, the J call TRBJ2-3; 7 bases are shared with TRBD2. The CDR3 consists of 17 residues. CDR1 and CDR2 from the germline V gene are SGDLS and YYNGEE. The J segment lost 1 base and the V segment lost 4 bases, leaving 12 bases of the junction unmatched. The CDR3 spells CASSSDRLARGTDTQYF. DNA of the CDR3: TGTGCCAGCAGCTCCGATCGACTAGCCAGGGGCACAGATACGCAGTATTTT. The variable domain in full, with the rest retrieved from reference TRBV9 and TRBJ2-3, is DSGVTQTPKHLITATGQRVTLRCSPRSGDLSVYWYQQSLDQGLQFLIQYYNGEERAKGNILERFSAQQFPDLHSELNLSSLELGDSALYFCASSSDRLARGTDTQYFGPGTRLTVL.

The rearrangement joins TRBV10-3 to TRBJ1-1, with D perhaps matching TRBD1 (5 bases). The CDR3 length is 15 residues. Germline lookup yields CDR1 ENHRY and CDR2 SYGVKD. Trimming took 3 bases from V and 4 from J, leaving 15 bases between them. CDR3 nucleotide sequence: TGTGCCATCAGTGACTCCCCGGGGGGTTCCACTGAAGCTTTCTTT. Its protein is CAISDSPGGSTEAFF.

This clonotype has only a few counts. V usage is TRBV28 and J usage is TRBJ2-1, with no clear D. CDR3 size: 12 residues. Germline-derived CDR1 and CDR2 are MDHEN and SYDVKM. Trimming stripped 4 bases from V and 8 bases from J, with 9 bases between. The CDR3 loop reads CASSSTWHEQFF. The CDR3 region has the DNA TGTGCCAGCAGTTCGACATGGCATGAGCAGTTCTTC.